The next 20 T cell receptor beta chains were all read from a single sample in a study of Ad26.COV2.S vaccination and SARS-CoV-2 variants. Profiling relied on immunoSEQ multiplex PCR, and the TCRdb table lists in-frame clones only, not all of them. The sample has some 460,000 clones, roughly nine tenths seen once. Treatment in this sample: about 20 received Ad26.COV2.S at low or high dose, single or two shots; 5 received placebo; per-sample allocation not given. Collection of the samples took place on day 63 after the first injection of vaccine or placebo. Specimen: peripheral blood, collected in a trial of Ad26.COV2.S vaccine versus placebo. The source is a person between 18 and 59 years old who received the Ad26.COV2.S COVID-19 vaccine or a placebo.

The genes are TRBV3-1 (or the pseudogene TRBV3-2) and TRBJ1-6; D perhaps matches TRBD1 (5 bases). CDR3 size: 14 residues. V was pared by 4 bases and J by 9 bases, with 13 bases between. CDR1 and CDR2 from the germline V gene are LGHDT and YNNKEL (reference sequence). CDR3 in DNA: TGTGCCAGCAGCCGGTCGGACACGGGTTCACCCCTCCACTTT. This codes for CASSRSDTGSPLHF.

This chain uses TRBV19 with TRBJ2-7; the match to TRBD1 covers 10 bases. Germline values: CDR1 LNHDA, CDR2 SQIVND (reference sequence). The V segment lost 10 bases and the J segment 3 bases; nucleotides outside the gene matches: 6. The CDR3 totals 13 residues. The CDR3 DNA is TGTGCCACCGCGGGACAGGGGTTCTACGAGCAGTACTTC. It specifies CATAGQGFYEQYF.

The V gene is TRBV9, the J gene TRBJ2-3; D may match TRBD1 or TRBD2 (6 bases each). Trimming took 0 bases from V and 4 from J, leaving 15 bases between them. The CDR3 sequence is 16 residues long. Germline loops: CDR1 SGDLS, CDR2 YYNGEE. Here the CDR3 reads CASSVVGGLGADTQYF. For the CDR3, the DNA is TGTGCCAGCAGCGTAGTGGGGGGCCTTGGAGCAGATACGCAGTATTTT.

The V and J genes are TRBV7-6 and TRBJ2-1, with TRBD2 identical over 7 bases. The ends lost 5 bases at V and 10 bases at J; junction bases unmatched: 8. Per germline, CDR1 SGHVS and CDR2 FNYEAQ. CDR3 length: 13 amino acids. For the CDR3, the DNA is TGTGCCAGCAGCCCCCACCTCGGGAGGGAGCAGTTCTTC. Protein sequence: CASSPHLGREQFF.

The V and J genes are TRBV6-5 and TRBJ2-4; the D gene is possibly TRBD1 (5 bases). Trimming cost V 5 bases and J 2 bases, with 10 bases left between them. CDR3 length equals 14 residues. Germline V lookup: CDR1 MNHEY, CDR2 SVGAGI. The CDR3 DNA reads as TGTGCCAGCAGTAAACAGGAATCCAAAAACATTCAGTACTTC. It codes for CASSKQESKNIQYF.

V and J are TRBV5-4 and TRBJ1-2; D unclear. V gave up 4 bases and J gave up 2 bases, with 12 bases separating them. This CDR3 has 14 residues. CDR1 is SGHNT and CDR2 is YYREEE in the germline V gene (reference sequence). CDR3 coding DNA: TGTGCCAGCAGCGCGGAGTCCCACAACTATGGCTACACCTTC. This sequence encodes CASSAESHNYGYTF.

The CDR3 DNA sequence: TGTGCCAGCAGCTTTCATACAGATGGTATCTACGAGCAGTACTTC. This encodes CASSFHTDGIYEQYF. The chain uses TRBV13 and TRBJ2-7; D not certain. Germline V gives CDR1 PRHDT, CDR2 FYEKMQ (reference sequence). CDR3 length equals 15 residues. The V end lost 3 bases, the J end lost 3 bases, and 15 bases lay between the germline ends. The full variable domain, with the rest looked up from reference TRBV13 and TRBJ2-7, is AAGVIQSPRHLIKEKRETATLKCYPIPRHDTVYWYQQGPGQDPQFLISFYEKMQSDKGSIPDRFSAQQFSDYHSELNMSSLELGDSALYFCASSFHTDGIYEQYFGPGTRLTVT.

Turning to this clone: A junction boundary mismatches the germline segment, possibly from a read error. The CDR3 region has the DNA TGTGCCAGCACGCCGGGGCCAGTGTTT. It translates to CASTPGPVF. The genes are TRBV28 and TRBJ1-3, with D tentatively TRBD1 (5 bases). The CDR3 has 9 residues. Looked up from germline, CDR1 is MDHEN and CDR2 is SYDVKM. Complete variable domain (other parts from reference TRBV28 and TRBJ1-3): DVKVTQSSRYLVKRTGEKVFLECVQDMDHENMFWYRQDPGLGLRLIYFSYDVKMKEKGDIPEGYSVSREKKERFSLILESASTNQTSMYLCASTPGPVFGEGSWLTVV.

The chain combines TRBV28 with TRBJ1-5; no definite D call. V lost 5 bases, J lost 1 base, and 12 bases lay in between. The V gene's germline CDR1 is MDHEN and CDR2 SYDVKM. The CDR3 contains 15 residues. Written as DNA, the CDR3 is TGTGCCAGCAGTCCCCCGCCAGCGAGCAATCAGCCCCAGCATTTT. Translated: CASSPPPASNQPQHF.

V and J are TRBV6-1 and TRBJ1-2; TRBD1 is a possible D gene (5 bases). Trimming took 1 base from V and 5 from J, leaving 11 bases between them. The CDR3 is 14 amino acids. Germline V gene sequence: CDR1 MNHNS, CDR2 SASEGT. CDR3 amino acids: CASSEVTADYGYTF. The CDR3 DNA follows: TGTGCCAGCAGTGAAGTGACAGCAGATTATGGCTACACCTTC.

This clone appeared a single time. V gene TRBV7-8 combines with J gene TRBJ1-1; D is perhaps TRBD1 (5 bases). The germline gives CDR1 SGHVS, CDR2 FQNEAQ. The CDR3 is made up of 15 amino acids. V gave up 2 bases and J gave up 5 bases, with 15 bases separating them. CDR3 coding DNA: TGTGCCAGCAGCTTATGGACAATTTCTGAGACTGAAGCTTTCTTT. Translated, it gives CASSLWTISETEAFF. The variable domain in full, completed from reference TRBV7-8 and TRBJ1-1, reads GAGVSQSPRYKVAKRGQDVALRCDPISGHVSLFWYQQALGQGPEFLTYFQNEAQLDKSGLPSDRFFAERPEGSVSTLKIQRTQQEDSAVYLCASSLWTISETEAFFGQGTRLTVV.

The chain joins TRBV5-4 to TRBJ2-7; D is possibly TRBD1 (5 bases). V lost 4 bases and J lost 1, with 21 bases in between. The CDR3 has 17 residues. From germline, CDR1 is SGHNT and CDR2 YYREEE (reference sequence). As DNA, the CDR3 is TGTGCCAGCAGCCGACGAGGCCCAGGGCTCGGGTCCTACGAGCAGTACTTC. It encodes CASSRRGPGLGSYEQYF.

The chain carries TRBV9 and TRBJ1-2; D call uncertain. Trimming cost V 0 bases and J 4 bases, with 16 bases left between them. CDR3 size: 16 residues. From germline, CDR1 is SGDLS and CDR2 YYNGEE. The CDR3 loop is CASSVAGVALGYGYTF. In DNA, the CDR3 is TGTGCCAGCAGCGTAGCCGGGGTCGCACTAGGCTATGGCTACACCTTC.

There are a few counts of this clone. The CDR3 DNA sequence: TGTGCCAGCAGTCGGGACAATCCTCAGCCCCAGCATTTT. The encoded protein is CASSRDNPQPQHF. The V and J genes are TRBV2 and TRBJ1-5; possible D gene TRBD1, 6 bases. The length of the CDR3 is 13 residues. The V and J ends lost 5 bases and 6 bases respectively, with 11 bases between them. Germline V gene lookup returns CDR1 SNHLY and CDR2 FYNNEI.

The rearrangement joins TRBV27 to TRBJ2-7; D is unclear. V dropped 8 bases and J dropped 6 bases, with 17 bases sitting between them. CDR1 and CDR2 (germline): MNHEY, SMNVEV (reference sequence). This CDR3 region has 13 residues. The CDR3 region is CASADLSHGEQYF. The CDR3 bases are TGTGCCAGCGCCGACCTCTCACATGGCGAGCAGTACTTC.

The rearrangement uses TRBV29-1 and TRBJ1-1; tentatively, D is TRBD1 (6 bases). The ends were cut back, 3 bases at V and 1 base at J, with 9 bases in the middle. This CDR3 region has 13 residues. Germline V gene sequence: CDR1 SQVTM, CDR2 ANQGSEA. The CDR3 bases are TGCAGCGTTGATAGGACAGCGAACACTGAAGCTTTCTTT. It specifies CSVDRTANTEAFF.

V is TRBV6-5 and J is TRBJ1-3, with 8 bases matching TRBD1. The junction had 3 bases not matched to a gene; V was cut back by 6 bases and J by 2 bases. CDR1 is MNHEY, CDR2 SVGAGI, per germline. This CDR3 contains 14 residues. In DNA, the CDR3 is TGTGCCAGCAGAGAGACAGGGGCTGGAAACACCATATATTTT. Its protein product is CASRETGAGNTIYF.

This clone appeared once. V is TRBV30 and J is TRBJ1-1, with D maybe TRBD1 (6 bases). V was clipped by 3 bases and J by 4 bases, with 12 bases between them. This CDR3 is 13 amino acids long. Germline values: CDR1 GTSNPN, CDR2 SVGIG (reference sequence). CDR3 amino acids: CAWSVTGLTEAFF. CDR3 bases: TGTGCCTGGAGCGTTACAGGGCTCACTGAAGCTTTCTTT.

The rearrangement links TRBV6-2 or TRBV6-3 to TRBJ2-3, with D perhaps being TRBD1 or TRBD2 (5 bases each). With 2 bases removed from V and 5 bases from J, the gap between germline ends came to 17 bases. Germline V lookup: CDR1 MNHEY, CDR2 SVGEGT. The CDR3 totals 16 residues. This chain's CDR3 is CASSYIPSSGGDTQYF. For the CDR3, the DNA is TGTGCCAGCAGTTACATCCCTAGCTCTGGGGGAGATACGCAGTATTTT.

This clone has a single count. The rearrangement uses TRBV6-2 or TRBV6-3 and TRBJ1-4, with a tentative D call TRBD1 (5 bases). The length of the CDR3 is 18 residues. Between the trimmed V and J ends, which lost 0 bases and 7 bases, there was a span of 21 bases. The germline gives CDR1 MNHEY, CDR2 SVGEGT. In nucleotides, the CDR3 is TGTGCCAGCAGTTACTCTTCCAACCGGGGGGTCGTCAGTGAAAAACTGTTTTTT. Translated, it gives CASSYSSNRGVVSEKLFF.